The source of this TCR beta chain is a study of early T cells in non-severe SARS-CoV-2 infection. V lost 6 bases, J lost 6 bases, and 8 bases stayed unmatched. The CDR3 totals 16 residues. The V gene's germline CDR1 is MNHNS and CDR2 SASEGT. The table lists this clonotype with many counts. TCRdb reanalysed the 5' RACE reads using MiXCR and keeps one entry per CDR3 protein. Of 20,000 to 30,000 distinct CDR3 sequences in the sample, about 4.6% are singletons; the top ten hold around a tenth. The chain carries TRBV6-1 and TRBJ2-2; 12 nucleotides align to TRBD1. The origin of this receptor is an adult who was a healthcare worker with PCR-confirmed SARS-CoV-2 infection or an uninfected control (not recorded which). The sequencing sample was made of whole blood. This chain's CDR3 is CASSPGQGAPSGELFF. The CDR3 region has the DNA TGTGCCAGCAGCCCGGGACAGGGGGCGCCGTCCGGGGAGCTGTTTTTT.